Shown below are 28 T cell receptor beta chains from a single sample sequenced in a study of OX40 agonist ivuxolimab in advanced cancers. Sequencing used immunoSEQ multiplex PCR; TCRdb keeps in-frame clones, though not all of them. The table has some 89,000 clones, under 90% seen once. The sequencing used CD4+ or CD8+ T cells sorted from blood, collected in a trial of the OX40 agonist ivuxolimab. Receptors were obtained from an adult with an advanced solid tumor such as melanoma, head and neck, liver or kidney cancer.

This chain links TRBV5-1 with TRBJ1-1, with TRBD1 identical over 8 bases. The trim removed 3 bases at V and 8 bases at J, leaving 3 bases unmatched. This CDR3 has 12 amino acids. Germline lookup yields CDR1 SGHRS and CDR2 YFSETQ. For the CDR3, the DNA is TGCGCCAGCAGCTACGGACAGGGAGAAGCTTTCTTT. As protein: CASSYGQGEAFF.

The chain carries TRBV5-6 and TRBJ2-1, with TRBD2 matching 12 bases. CDR1 and CDR2 (germline): SGHDT, YYEEEE. The length of the CDR3 is 18 residues. J gave up 0 bases and V 4 bases, and 8 bases lay outside the gene matches. The CDR3 is CASSPLAGGFSSYNEQFF. Here the CDR3 DNA reads TGTGCCAGCAGCCCTCTAGCGGGGGGGTTTAGCTCCTACAATGAGCAGTTCTTC. Drawing the rest from reference TRBV5-6 and TRBJ2-1, the complete variable domain is DAGVTQSPTHLIKTRGQQVTLRCSPKSGHDTVSWYQQALGQGPQFIFQYYEEEERQRGNFPDRFSGHQFPNYSSELNVNALLLGDSALYLCASSPLAGGFSSYNEQFFGPGTRLTVL.

This chain joins TRBV30 and TRBJ2-2, with D perhaps TRBD1 (6 bases). There are 14 residues in the CDR3. The V end lost 4 bases, the J end lost 5 bases, and 14 bases lay between the germline ends. Germline V lookup: CDR1 GTSNPN, CDR2 SVGIG (reference sequence). CDR3 residues: CAWTRGMETGELFF. The CDR3 DNA sequence: TGTGCCTGGACAAGGGGGATGGAGACCGGGGAGCTGTTTTTT.

The J gene is TRBJ2-5, the V gene TRBV18; 8 bases line up with TRBD2. CDR1 KGHSH and CDR2 LQKENI come from the germline V gene. CDR3 length equals 17 residues. Unmatched junction bases numbered 11, after V lost 0 bases and J lost 5 bases. As DNA, the CDR3 is TGTGCCAGCTCACCACCGGGGCGCGGGGGGCTTGAGGAGACCCAGTACTTC. Its protein is CASSPPGRGGLEETQYF.

The chain carries TRBV5-4 and TRBJ1-2; tentative D call: TRBD1 (5 bases). V shed 3 bases and J shed 5 bases, with 17 bases lying between them. The CDR3 covers 15 residues. Germline assignment: CDR1 SGHNT and CDR2 YYREEE (reference sequence). CDR3 amino acids: CASSYDPGPSYGYTF. DNA for the CDR3: TGTGCCAGCAGCTACGACCCGGGACCAAGTTATGGCTACACCTTC.

This sequence joins TRBV25-1 and TRBJ2-1; 7 bases agree with TRBD1. The germline V gene encodes CDR1 MGHDK and CDR2 SYGVNS. Germline trimming cut 4 bases from V and 5 bases from J; bases unmatched to any gene: 8. The CDR3 has 15 residues. The CDR3 region is CASSGLTGLHNEQFF. CDR3 coding DNA: TGTGCCAGCAGTGGGTTGACAGGGCTCCACAATGAGCAGTTCTTC.

The chain couples TRBV15 to TRBJ2-1, with 14 bases lining up with TRBD2. Germline V gives CDR1 LNHNV, CDR2 YYDKDF (reference sequence). The J segment lost 9 bases and the V segment lost 1 base, leaving 2 bases of the junction unmatched. There are 15 residues in the CDR3. CDR3: CATSRATSGGAEQFF. In DNA form, the CDR3 reads TGTGCCACCAGCAGAGCGACTAGCGGGGGGGCTGAGCAGTTCTTC.

The chain links TRBV5-1 to TRBJ2-3; 10 bases fit TRBD1. The CDR3 has 15 amino acids. Looked up from germline, CDR1 is SGHRS and CDR2 is YFSETQ. V shed 4 bases, J shed 0 bases, and the junction held 2 bases outside the gene matches. CDR3 sequence (DNA): TGCGCCAGCAGCAGACAGGGGGCTAGCACAGATACGCAGTATTTT. Translation gives CASSRQGASTDTQYF.

The chain recombines TRBV19 with TRBJ2-7; 7 bases agree with TRBD2. Germline CDR1 LNHDA, CDR2 SQIVND (reference sequence). Trimming cost V 6 bases and J 5 bases; bases outside gene matches: 13. The CDR3 runs 15 residues. The CDR3, as DNA: TGTGCCAGTAGCCCACGTCGGGGGGAGACGGACGAGCAGTACTTC. This translates into CASSPRRGETDEQYF. Complete variable domain (other parts from reference TRBV19 and TRBJ2-7): DGGITQSPKYLFRKEGQNVTLSCEQNLNHDAMYWYRQDPGQGLRLIYYSQIVNDFQKGDIAEGYSVSREKKESFPLTVTSAQKNPTAFYLCASSPRRGETDEQYFGPGTRLTVT.

CDR3 sequence: CASSQGAGRFNEQFF. As DNA, the CDR3 is TGTGCCAGCTCCCAGGGAGCCGGGAGGTTTAATGAGCAGTTCTTC. This sequence joins TRBV18 and TRBJ2-1; 7 nucleotides line up with TRBD2. The CDR3 sequence is 15 residues long. With 6 bases clipped from V and 7 bases from J, the junction kept 12 bases outside the gene matches. Germline-derived CDR1 and CDR2 are KGHSH and LQKENI. The whole variable domain, filled in from reference TRBV18 and TRBJ2-1, reads NAGVMQNPRHLVRRRGQEARLRCSPMKGHSHVYWYRQLPEEGLKFMVYLQKENIIDESGMPKERFSAEFPKEGPSILRIQQVVRGDSAAYFCASSQGAGRFNEQFFGPGTRLTVL.

The gene calls are TRBV7-8 and TRBJ2-2; no clear D gene. V was trimmed by 5 bases and J by 7 bases, leaving 11 bases between them. Per germline, CDR1 SGHVS and CDR2 FQNEAQ. CDR3 length: 13 amino acids. The CDR3 region has the DNA TGTGCCAGCAGCCCACAAGGTTTCGGGGAGCTGTTTTTT. This encodes CASSPQGFGELFF.

This clone has only one observation. The chain combines TRBV27 with TRBJ2-1; D is possibly TRBD1 (5 bases). Germline values: CDR1 MNHEY, CDR2 SMNVEV (reference sequence). Trimming shortened V by 2 bases and J by 7 bases, and 9 bases separated the two germline ends. This CDR3 comprises 13 residues. CDR3 sequence: CASSLETENEQFF. The CDR3 DNA reads TGTGCCAGCAGTTTAGAGACAGAGAATGAGCAGTTCTTC.

J is TRBJ2-3 and V is TRBV4-3; 10 positions match TRBD2. Germline CDR1 is LGHNA and CDR2 is YSLEER. CDR3 size: 17 residues. V lost 0 bases and J lost 7; bases outside the gene matches: 10. In nucleotides, the CDR3 is TGCGCCAGCAGCCAAGATCCAGCGGGGGGGTCGAGAAATACGCAGTATTTT. Its protein is CASSQDPAGGSRNTQYF.

The chain links TRBV25-1 to TRBJ2-7; the D is unclear. The CDR3 sequence is 12 residues long. V was trimmed by 3 bases and J by 3 bases, leaving 6 bases between them. Germline assignment: CDR1 MGHDK and CDR2 SYGVNS. CDR3 sequence: CASSDRNYEQYF. CDR3 nucleotide sequence: TGTGCCAGCAGTGACCGTAACTACGAGCAGTACTTC.

The chain combines TRBV5-1 with TRBJ2-5; 11 nucleotides line up with TRBD2. The CDR3 has 15 amino acids. The V gene's germline CDR1 is SGHRS and CDR2 YFSETQ. Trimming cost V 7 bases and J 1 base; bases outside gene matches: 6. The CDR3 loop is CASGKTSGVQETQYF. CDR3 bases: TGCGCCAGCGGTAAGACTAGCGGGGTCCAAGAGACCCAGTACTTC.

The V and J genes are TRBV6-5 and TRBJ1-4; possible D gene TRBD1, 6 bases. This CDR3 region has 14 residues. Germline loops: CDR1 MNHEY, CDR2 SVGAGI. V was clipped by 2 bases and J by 5 bases, with 9 bases between them. CDR3 sequence: CASSYGRGNEKLFF. The CDR3 DNA reads TGTGCCAGCAGTTACGGCAGGGGAAATGAAAAACTGTTTTTT.

The genes are TRBV19 and TRBJ1-1, with D tentatively TRBD1 (5 bases). The V gene lost 8 bases and the J gene lost 4 bases, with 17 bases spanning the gap. Germline CDR1 LNHDA, CDR2 SQIVND (reference sequence). The CDR3 covers 14 residues. This CDR3 is CASSGVIWGTEAFF. For the CDR3, the DNA is TGTGCCAGTTCGGGGGTTATATGGGGCACTGAAGCTTTCTTT.

The V and J genes are TRBV18 and TRBJ1-1; D is unclear. V lost 6 bases, J lost 8 bases, and 19 bases lay in between. Germline V gives CDR1 KGHSH, CDR2 LQKENI. This CDR3 is 14 amino acids long. The CDR3, as DNA: TGTGCCAGCTCTCCAAACAGAGGAGTCTCCGAAGCTTTCTTT. It yields the protein CASSPNRGVSEAFF.

V and J are TRBV7-2 and TRBJ2-3; TRBD2 aligns across 9 bases. Trimming took 5 bases from V and 4 from J; bases not matched to a gene: 10. The CDR3 covers 16 residues. The V gene's germline CDR1 is SGHTA and CDR2 FQGNSA. CDR3 amino acids: CASSREGRGGADTQYF. The CDR3 DNA reads TGTGCCAGCAGCCGAGAGGGGCGGGGGGGAGCAGATACGCAGTATTTT.

The V call is TRBV5-6, the J call TRBJ2-3; D possibly corresponds to TRBD1 (5 bases). Trimming removed 0 bases from V and 4 bases from J, with 9 bases in between. The germline CDR1 and CDR2 sequences are SGHDT and YYEEEE. CDR3 size: 14 residues. Here the CDR3 DNA reads TGTGCCAGCAGCTTGGGCAGGGTATCAGATACGCAGTATTTT. It specifies CASSLGRVSDTQYF.

This clone was seen only once. The chain combines TRBV6-5 with TRBJ2-3; TRBD1 matches at 9 bases. Looked up from germline, CDR1 is MNHEY and CDR2 is SVGAGI. The CDR3 extends over 13 amino acids. Germline trimming cut 8 bases from V and 4 bases from J; bases unmatched to any gene: 4. For the CDR3, the DNA is TGTGCCAGCCGGGACAGGGCTTCAGATACGCAGTATTTT. Residues: CASRDRASDTQYF.

The chain combines TRBV7-9 with TRBJ2-5; 7 nucleotides line up with TRBD1. The CDR3 runs to 15 residues. Germline loops: CDR1 SEHNR, CDR2 FQNEAQ (reference sequence). The trim removed 2 bases at V and 3 bases at J, leaving 6 bases unmatched. The CDR3: CASSLRDSREETQYF. The CDR3 DNA follows: TGTGCCAGCAGCTTACGGGACAGCCGTGAAGAGACCCAGTACTTC.

The chain has TRBV4-1 and TRBJ2-3; 16 bases are shared with TRBD2. The CDR3 covers 22 residues. Germline CDR1 is MGHRA and CDR2 is YSYEKL. V was clipped by 3 bases and J by 2 bases; unmatched bases: 17. The chain's CDR3 is CASSQPRSGLAGGPINTDTQYF. The CDR3 bases are TGCGCCAGCAGCCAGCCCCGATCGGGACTAGCGGGGGGGCCGATAAACACAGATACGCAGTATTTT.

This chain links TRBV12-5 with TRBJ2-3; TRBD1 matches 7 bases. The V gene end was trimmed by 6 bases and the J gene end by 2 bases; junction bases not matched to a gene: 5. This CDR3 spans 14 amino acids. Germline CDR1 is LGHNT and CDR2 is FRNRAP. The CDR3 loop reads CASGNRGFTDTQYF. As DNA, the CDR3 is TGTGCTAGTGGGAACAGGGGTTTCACAGATACGCAGTATTTT. Based on the CDR3 plus reference TRBV12-5 and TRBJ2-3, the full variable domain is DARVTQTPRHKVTEMGQEVTMRCQPILGHNTVFWYRQTMMQGLELLAYFRNRAPLDDSGMPKDRFSAEMPDATLATLKIQPSEPRDSAVYFCASGNRGFTDTQYFGPGTRLTVL.

The genes are TRBV5-4 and TRBJ2-7, with D tentatively TRBD1 (6 bases). The CDR3 extends over 14 amino acids. Germline CDR1 is SGHNT and CDR2 is YYREEE (reference sequence). Trimming stripped 4 bases from V and 2 bases from J, with 13 bases between. CDR3: CASSPRDTAYEQYF. The DNA for the CDR3 is TGTGCCAGCAGCCCCCGGGACACCGCCTACGAGCAGTACTTC. The full variable domain, its missing parts supplied by reference TRBV5-4 and TRBJ2-7, is ETGVTQSPTHLIKTRGQQVTLRCSSQSGHNTVSWYQQALGQGPQFIFQYYREEENGRGNFPPRFSGLQFPNYSSELNVNALELDDSALYLCASSPRDTAYEQYFGPGTRLTVT.

The V call is TRBV6-1, the J call TRBJ1-6; D might be TRBD1 (5 bases). V lost 3 bases and J 3 bases, leaving 6 bases between the germline ends. Germline values: CDR1 MNHNS, CDR2 SASEGT. The CDR3 length is 14 residues. The CDR3 DNA reads as TGTGCCAGCAGTGAGACAGTCTATAATTCACCCCTCCACTTT. Translating it yields CASSETVYNSPLHF.

The V call is TRBV28, the J call TRBJ2-7, with 8 nucleotides matching TRBD1. The V segment lost 1 base and the J segment 7 bases; nucleotides outside the gene matches: 6. Germline V gene lookup returns CDR1 MDHEN and CDR2 SYDVKM. The CDR3 extends over 14 amino acids. The CDR3 region is CASSLFTGGREQYF. The CDR3 DNA sequence: TGTGCCAGCAGTTTATTCACAGGGGGGAGGGAGCAGTACTTC.

CDR3 bases: TGTGCCAGCAGACGAAAGGGGGGGGGCCCGGAGACCCAGTACTTC. This sequence encodes CASRRKGGGPETQYF. This sequence joins TRBV7-6 and TRBJ2-5; a possible D gene is TRBD2 (7 bases). V gave up 6 bases and J gave up 5 bases, with 19 bases separating them. The CDR3 spans 15 residues. Germline CDR1 SGHVS, CDR2 FNYEAQ.